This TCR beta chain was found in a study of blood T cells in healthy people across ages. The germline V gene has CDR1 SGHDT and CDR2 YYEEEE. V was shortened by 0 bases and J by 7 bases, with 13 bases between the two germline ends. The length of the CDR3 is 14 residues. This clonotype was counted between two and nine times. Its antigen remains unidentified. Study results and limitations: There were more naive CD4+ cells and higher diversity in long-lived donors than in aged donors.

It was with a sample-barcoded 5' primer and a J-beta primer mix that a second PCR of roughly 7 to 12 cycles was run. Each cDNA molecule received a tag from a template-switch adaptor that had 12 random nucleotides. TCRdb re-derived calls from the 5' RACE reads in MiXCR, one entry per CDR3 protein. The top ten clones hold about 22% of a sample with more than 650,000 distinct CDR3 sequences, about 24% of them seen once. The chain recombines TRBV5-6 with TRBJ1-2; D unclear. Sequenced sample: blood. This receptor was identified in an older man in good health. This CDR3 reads CASSLDGYGSGYTF. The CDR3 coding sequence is TGTGCCAGCAGCTTGGATGGATACGGTTCTGGCTACACCTTC.